Below are 31 T cell receptor beta chains sequenced from a single sample in a study of T cells expressing NK-cell markers. Reprocessing the 5' RACE reads, TCRdb reports a single entry for every CDR3 protein and omits DNA. This sample's table reports about 380,000 distinct CDR3 sequences. Material: blood T cells: a sorted CD56 or NKG2C T cell subset, CD4+ or CD8+ T cells, or bulk PBMC T cells (not recorded which). The receptor set was obtained from a man aged 18-70 years in good health.

The rearrangement uses TRBV7-6 and TRBJ1-5; TCRdb selects TRBD1, and the lack of DNA leaves this call unchecked. This CDR3 is built from 14 residues. Looked up from germline, CDR1 is SGHVS and CDR2 is FNYEAQ. CDR3 region: CASSLHRFTQPQHF. Combining the CDR3 with reference TRBV7-6 and TRBJ1-5 gives the whole variable domain GAGVSQSPRYKVTKRGQDVALRCDPISGHVSLYWYRQALGQGPEFLTYFNYEAQQDKSGLPNDRFSAERPEGSISTLTIQRTEQRDSAMYRCASSLHRFTQPQHFGDGTRLSIL.

The V gene is TRBV28, the J gene TRBJ1-3; TCRdb designates TRBD1, a call that cannot be tested without DNA. Germline V gene data show CDR1 as MDHEN and CDR2 as SYDVKM. CDR3 length: 16 residues. The chain's CDR3 is CASSLNEGKVGNTIYF. The variable domain in full, completed from reference TRBV28 and TRBJ1-3, reads DVKVTQSSRYLVKRTGEKVFLECVQDMDHENMFWYRQDPGLGLRLIYFSYDVKMKEKGDIPEGYSVSREKKERFSLILESASTNQTSMYLCASSLNEGKVGNTIYFGEGSWLTVV.

This chain links TRBV2 with TRBJ1-5; TCRdb's D gene call, TRBD1, goes unchecked for lack of DNA. The CDR3 spans 12 residues. Germline values: CDR1 SNHLY, CDR2 FYNNEI. The CDR3 here is CASSTRMGAQHF.

The chain joins TRBV7-3 to TRBJ1-1. The CDR3 spans 15 residues. The germline V gene has CDR1 SGHTA and CDR2 FQGTGA. The CDR3 region is CASSFSGRGDTEAFF.

V and J are TRBV7-3 and TRBJ2-1; TCRdb proposes TRBD2, but this gene call is untestable without DNA. Germline loops: CDR1 SGHTA, CDR2 FQGTGA. The CDR3 runs 15 residues. This CDR3 is CASSQGLARGHEQFF.

The chain employs TRBV2 and TRBJ2-2; TCRdb gives TRBD2 as the D gene, but with no DNA this cannot be confirmed. This CDR3 contains 15 residues. Germline V gene lookup returns CDR1 SNHLY and CDR2 FYNNEI. CDR3: CASRRDAGNTGELFF.

The CDR3 spells CASNFFASDTQYF. This chain joins TRBV27 and TRBJ2-3; lacking DNA, the TRBD2 call made by TCRdb goes unchecked. This CDR3 spans 13 amino acids. In germline, CDR1 is MNHEY, CDR2 SMNVEV (reference sequence).

The chain recombines TRBV20-1 with TRBJ2-1; the D call from TCRdb, TRBD1, cannot be confirmed without DNA. Germline V gives CDR1 DFQATT, CDR2 SNEGSKA (reference sequence). The CDR3 totals 14 residues. Here the CDR3 reads CSGVGQMSYNEQFF.

J is TRBJ1-2 and V is TRBV7-9. Germline V gene lookup returns CDR1 SEHNR and CDR2 FQNEAQ (reference sequence). The CDR3 spans 11 residues. The CDR3 sequence: CASSRGEVATF. The variable domain in full, with the rest retrieved from reference TRBV7-9 and TRBJ1-2, is DTGVSQNPRHKITKRGQNVTFRCDPISEHNRLYWYRQTLGQGPEFLTYFQNEAQLEKSRLLSDRFSAERPKGSFSTLEIQRTEQGDSAMYLCASSRGEVATFGSGTRLTVV.

The rearrangement joins TRBV10-2 to TRBJ2-7; TCRdb selects TRBD1, and the lack of DNA leaves this call unchecked. CDR3 size: 16 residues. Germline-derived CDR1 and CDR2 are WSHSY and SAAADI. This CDR3 reads CASSDPDRGRTYEQYF.

The chain uses TRBV5-1 and TRBJ1-1. The CDR3 loop spans 15 amino acids. Germline V lookup: CDR1 SGHRS, CDR2 YFSETQ. The chain's CDR3 is CASSTLGILSTEAFF.

J is TRBJ2-3 and V is TRBV3-1; the D gene TCRdb calls, TRBD1, cannot be checked with no DNA. Per the germline V gene, CDR1 is LGHDT and CDR2 is YNNKEL (reference sequence). This CDR3 has 15 residues. CDR3 in amino acids: CASSQVIGAADTQYF.

The V and J genes are TRBV7-9 and TRBJ1-1; absent DNA, TCRdb's TRBD1 call cannot be checked. Germline CDR1 reads SEHNR; CDR2 reads FQNEAQ (reference sequence). The CDR3 runs 13 residues. The CDR3 sequence is CASSFHRDTEAFF.

V usage is TRBV6-5 and J usage is TRBJ2-1; the TRBD1 assignment by TCRdb is unverifiable without DNA. From germline, CDR1 is MNHEY and CDR2 SVGAGI. The CDR3 runs 15 residues. The CDR3 is CASINRDRTVNEQFF.

J is TRBJ1-5 and V is TRBV13; the TCRdb D gene call, TRBD1, has no DNA to confirm it. CDR1 is PRHDT, CDR2 FYEKMQ, per germline (reference sequence). This CDR3 comprises 13 residues. This chain's CDR3 is CASSRSGLQPQHF.

The chain is built from TRBV19 and TRBJ1-2; TCRdb's D gene call, TRBD1, goes unchecked for lack of DNA. Germline lookup yields CDR1 LNHDA and CDR2 SQIVND (reference sequence). This CDR3 is 17 amino acids long. The CDR3 loop is CASSAPNPGHPNYGYTF.

This chain uses TRBV2 with TRBJ2-7; the D gene TCRdb calls, TRBD2, cannot be checked with no DNA. Germline V lookup: CDR1 SNHLY, CDR2 FYNNEI. This CDR3 has 14 amino acids. This chain's CDR3 is CASSAGTSVYEQYF.

The V gene is TRBV20-1, the J gene TRBJ2-7; TCRdb's D call, TRBD1, is unchecked because there is no DNA. CDR1 is DFQATT, CDR2 SNEGSKA, per germline (reference sequence). CDR3 length equals 14 residues. CDR3 sequence reads: CSARDLGTTYEQYF.

The chain is built from TRBV2 and TRBJ2-2; TCRdb indicates TRBD1, and absent DNA this call remains unverified. The CDR3 is 14 residues long. Germline CDR1 is SNHLY and CDR2 is FYNNEI. The chain's CDR3 is CASSHLTPPGELFF.

The V call is TRBV12-3 or TRBV12-4, the J call TRBJ2-3; TCRdb designates TRBD2, a call that cannot be tested without DNA. The CDR3 covers 12 residues. This CDR3 is CASSSAGLTQYF.

The J gene is TRBJ2-4, the V gene TRBV5-4; with no DNA, the TCRdb D assignment of TRBD2 cannot be verified. Germline V CDR1 and CDR2: SGHNT, YYREEE (reference sequence). This CDR3 comprises 16 residues. CDR3 amino acids: CASSRGTSGAKNIQYF.

The V call is TRBV12-3 or TRBV12-4, the J call TRBJ1-4. The CDR3 spans 14 residues. CDR3 protein: CASSSRATNEKLFF.

V usage is TRBV7-3 and J usage is TRBJ2-5. Per the germline V gene, CDR1 is SGHTA and CDR2 is FQGTGA. There are 14 residues in the CDR3. The CDR3 spells CASSLFGQKETQYF.

This chain uses TRBV3-1 with TRBJ2-1; TCRdb calls TRBD2, which cannot be checked without DNA. From germline, CDR1 is LGHDT and CDR2 YNNKEL (reference sequence). The CDR3 extends over 14 amino acids. CDR3 sequence reads: CASKGTEPLNEQFF.

The chain is built from TRBV10-3 and TRBJ2-7; no DNA is available, so the TRBD2 call from TCRdb remains unchecked. The CDR3 loop spans 16 amino acids. Germline lookup yields CDR1 ENHRY and CDR2 SYGVKD. CDR3: CATNGQGTSGSYEQYF.

The chain combines TRBV12-3 or TRBV12-4 with TRBJ1-2; TCRdb's D call, TRBD1, is unchecked because there is no DNA. CDR3 size: 17 residues. CDR3: CASSELGGPRPNYGYTF.

The chain carries TRBV7-9 and TRBJ2-7; lacking DNA, the TRBD1 call made by TCRdb goes unchecked. The length of the CDR3 is 14 residues. CDR1 is SEHNR, CDR2 FQNEAQ, per germline (reference sequence). The CDR3 protein is CASSKETGVGEQYF.

J is TRBJ2-7 and V is TRBV20-1; as DNA is missing, the TRBD1 call by TCRdb cannot be tested. The CDR3 spans 15 residues. CDR1 and CDR2 from the germline V gene are DFQATT and SNEGSKA (reference sequence). The CDR3 region is CSASKSGQPSYEQYF.

This rearrangement joins TRBV11-2 to TRBJ2-3; absent DNA, TCRdb's TRBD2 call cannot be checked. Germline V gene data show CDR1 as SGHAT and CDR2 as FQNNGV. The CDR3 loop spans 14 amino acids. This chain's CDR3 is CASSFQVGRDTQYF.

The chain carries TRBV12-3 or TRBV12-4 and TRBJ2-5; TCRdb gives TRBD2 as the D gene, but with no DNA this cannot be confirmed. The CDR3 is made up of 13 amino acids. The CDR3 here is CASKRTRVETQYF.

The V call is TRBV28, the J call TRBJ2-3; the D call of TRBD2 rests on TCRdb alone, since no DNA is present to check it. Germline assignment: CDR1 MDHEN and CDR2 SYDVKM. This CDR3 contains 15 residues. CDR3 loop: CASSGAGLVTDTQYF.